This T cell receptor beta chain was recorded in a study of T cell clones after liver transplantation. For the study at large: At least one year of complete immunosuppression withdrawal without enzymes over twice normal defined tolerance.

Germline CDR1 LNHDA, CDR2 SQIVND (reference sequence). V lost 5 bases, J lost 5 bases, and 16 bases lay in between. The CDR3 spans 15 residues. Assay: immunoSEQ multiplex PCR; the TCRdb copy retains only in-frame clones and omits some. The sample shows about 99,000 clones, about 86% of them seen only once. The sequence derives from a human patient who received a liver transplant. T cells may partly derive from the graft donor. Sequences were derived from CD4+ T cells from blood, sampled around 50 months after liver transplant. V gene TRBV19 combines with J gene TRBJ1-5, with no clear D. CDR3 loop: CASSPAEAEYQPQHF. The CDR3 DNA reads as TGTGCCAGTAGTCCAGCAGAAGCGGAGTATCAGCCCCAGCATTTT. The whole variable domain, remainder taken from reference TRBV19 and TRBJ1-5, is DGGITQSPKYLFRKEGQNVTLSCEQNLNHDAMYWYRQDPGQGLRLIYYSQIVNDFQKGDIAEGYSVSREKKESFPLTVTSAQKNPTAFYLCASSPAEAEYQPQHFGDGTRLSIL.